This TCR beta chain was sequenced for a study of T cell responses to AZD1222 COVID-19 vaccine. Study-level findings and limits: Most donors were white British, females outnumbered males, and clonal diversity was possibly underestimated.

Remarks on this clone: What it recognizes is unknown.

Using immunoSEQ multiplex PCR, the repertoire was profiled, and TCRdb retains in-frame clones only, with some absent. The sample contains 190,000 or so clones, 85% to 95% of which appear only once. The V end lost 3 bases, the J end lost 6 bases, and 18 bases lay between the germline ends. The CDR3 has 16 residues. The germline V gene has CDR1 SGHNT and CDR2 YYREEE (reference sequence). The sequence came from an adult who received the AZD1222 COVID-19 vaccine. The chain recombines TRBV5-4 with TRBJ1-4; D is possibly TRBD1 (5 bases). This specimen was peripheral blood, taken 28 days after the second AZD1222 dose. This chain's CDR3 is CASSSGGGNSYEKLFF. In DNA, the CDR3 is TGTGCCAGCAGCTCCGGCGGGGGGAACTCCTATGAAAAACTGTTTTTT.